Following are 28 T cell receptor beta chains from one sample sequenced in a study of Tregs in tolerant kidney transplant recipients. Using immunoSEQ multiplex PCR, the repertoire was profiled, and TCRdb retains in-frame clones only, with some absent. The table lists about 52,000 clones. Specimen: CD4+ T cells from blood, collected before the transplant. These receptors all come from a human donor who received a combined kidney and bone marrow transplant.

As regards this clone: The read terminates 3 residues ahead of where the CDR3 ends, so the germline J gene completes it. The rearrangement uses TRBV30 and TRBJ1-2; TRBD1 is a possible D gene (5 bases). The CDR3 runs 14 residues. Germline V gives CDR1 GTSNPN, CDR2 SVGIG (reference sequence). V was trimmed by 0 bases and J by 3 bases, leaving 11 bases between them. CDR3 in amino acids: CAWSVFRDYYGYTF. The DNA read from the CDR3 is TGTGCCTGGAGTGTTTTCCGGGACTACTATGGC.

Note on this clone: The observed sequence ends 3 residues before the CDR3 terminus, with the missing tail filled in from the germline J gene. The chain carries TRBV2 and TRBJ2-7, with 9 bases lining up with TRBD1. V shed 6 bases, J shed 6 bases, and the junction held 15 bases outside the gene matches. The CDR3 is 16 residues long. From germline, CDR1 is SNHLY and CDR2 FYNNEI. The CDR3 loop reads CASSLRGQGLRSEQYF. The sequenced CDR3 bases are TGTGCCAGCAGCCTCAGAGGACAGGGGCTTAGATCCGAG.

Regarding this clone: The read finishes 3 residues shy of the CDR3 end, and the germline J gene is used to complete it. The rearrangement uses TRBV18 and TRBJ1-1, with TRBD1 identical over 9 bases. Germline loops: CDR1 KGHSH, CDR2 LQKENI. The V gene end was trimmed by 6 bases and the J gene end by 4 bases; junction bases not matched to a gene: 15. This CDR3 comprises 17 residues. The part of the CDR3 DNA that was read is TGTGCCAGCTCCTCTAGCCGGGACAGGGTCCCGAGCACTGAA. Translation: CASSSSRDRVPSTE. The full-length CDR3 reads as CASSSSRDRVPSTEAFF. Supplemented by reference TRBV18 and TRBJ1-1, the full variable domain reads NAGVMQNPRHLVRRRGQEARLRCSPMKGHSHVYWYRQLPEEGLKFMVYLQKENIIDESGMPKERFSAEFPKEGPSILRIQQVVRGDSAAYFCASSSSRDRVPSTEAFFGQGTRLTVV.

To note about this clone: The CDR3 end is not reached by the read, which stops 3 residues before it; the germline J gene fills it in. The chain is built from TRBV7-2 and TRBJ2-1; D may be TRBD2 (6 bases). The V gene's germline CDR1 is SGHTA and CDR2 FQGNSA. The CDR3 consists of 15 residues. The V end was cut by 7 bases, the J end by 4 bases, with 17 bases between. CDR3: CASTPSGGGYNEQFF. The CDR3 bases that were read are TGTGCCAGCACCCCATCCGGGGGAGGTTACAATGAG.

About this clone: With the read ending 3 residues before the CDR3 end, the germline J gene is used to fill in that end. The rearrangement joins TRBV20-1 to TRBJ2-1; 8 positions agree with TRBD2. The CDR3 has 15 residues. Germline CDR1 is DFQATT and CDR2 is SNEGSKA (reference sequence). The J segment lost 5 bases and the V segment lost 3 bases, leaving 9 bases of the junction unmatched. The CDR3: CSARSASGRHNEQFF. CDR3 DNA (partial): TGCAGTGCTAGGTCAGCGAGCGGGAGACACAATGAG.

Turning to this clone: The read ends 3 residues early relative to the CDR3; the germline J gene fills the gap. The V call is TRBV7-6, the J call TRBJ2-1; D is perhaps TRBD2 (6 bases). Germline V gene sequence: CDR1 SGHVS, CDR2 FNYEAQ. The CDR3 contains 15 residues. The V gene lost 1 base and the J gene lost 7 bases, with 14 bases spanning the gap. CDR3 DNA (partial): TGTGCCAGCAGCTTAGTTCCAGCGGGTGAGAATGAG. Translation: CASSLVPAGENE. The entire CDR3 protein is CASSLVPAGENEQFF.

Turning to this clone: The DNA ends 3 residues before the CDR3 does, and the rest of the CDR3 is filled in from the germline J gene. The rearrangement uses TRBV2 and TRBJ2-7; D gene uncertain. Trimming took off 2 bases at V and 5 bases at J, with 13 bases between the two ends. Germline V CDR1 and CDR2: SNHLY, FYNNEI. The CDR3 sequence is 14 residues long. CDR3 bases read: TGTGCCAGCAGTGAAAGGCTAGACTTTCACGAG. This gives the protein CASSERLDFHE. In full, the CDR3 is CASSERLDFHEQYF.

On this clone itself: The read finishes 3 residues shy of the CDR3 end, and the germline J gene is used to complete it. The chain is built from TRBV30 and TRBJ2-7; 7 nucleotides align to TRBD2. Trimming cost V 0 bases and J 6 bases; bases outside gene matches: 14. Germline CDR1 reads GTSNPN; CDR2 reads SVGIG (reference sequence). This CDR3 region has 16 residues. CDR3 residues: CAWSVFIREEGSEQYF. The sequenced CDR3 bases are TGTGCCTGGAGTGTCTTTATCCGGGAGGAGGGGAGCGAG.

A word on this clone: The read terminates 3 residues before the CDR3 end, so the remaining end is supplied by the germline J gene. The chain has TRBV5-4 and TRBJ2-1; 8 positions match TRBD2. Germline V gene sequence: CDR1 SGHNT, CDR2 YYREEE (reference sequence). The junction had 5 bases not matched to a gene; V was cut back by 2 bases and J by 7 bases. There are 14 residues in the CDR3. The DNA read from the CDR3 is TGTGCCAGCAGCTTACGCGGGGGGCAAAATGAG. Protein: CASSLRGGQNE. The CDR3 in full is CASSLRGGQNEQFF.

As regards this clone: The read is 3 residues too short to cover the CDR3 end, so that end is filled in from the germline J gene. The rearrangement joins TRBV7-9 to TRBJ1-1; unclear D gene. CDR3 length: 13 residues. V lost 3 bases, J lost 6 bases, and 11 bases lay in between. Germline CDR1 is SEHNR and CDR2 is FQNEAQ (reference sequence). CDR3 DNA (partial): TGTGCCAGCAGCTTCCGCGGGTCGCCTGAA. It codes for CASSFRGSPE. In full, the CDR3 is CASSFRGSPEAFF.

Notes on this clone: The read ends 3 residues before the CDR3 terminus; that terminus is restored from the germline J gene. The chain combines TRBV6-2 or TRBV6-3 with TRBJ2-7; D is undetermined. The CDR3 totals 15 residues. The germline gives CDR1 MNHEY, CDR2 SVGEGT. Trimming pared 6 bases from V and 5 bases from J, leaving 20 bases between. This chain's CDR3 is CASSQQMVKGNEQYF. The covered CDR3 bases are TGTGCCAGCAGCCAGCAGATGGTTAAGGGCAACGAG.

Points on this clone: The sequenced fragment ends 3 residues before the CDR3 boundary, so the rest is inferred from the germline J gene. The rearrangement links TRBV30 to TRBJ1-6; D not certain. Germline loops: CDR1 GTSNPN, CDR2 SVGIG (reference sequence). The CDR3 totals 12 residues. Trimming left V 8 bases short and J 7 bases short, with 12 bases between. This chain's CDR3 is CAATSTNSPLHF. Partial CDR3 DNA: TGTGCCGCGACATCGACAAATTCACCC.

This CDR3 is CASSRTGDEQYF. The DNA read from the CDR3 is TGTGCCAGCAGCCGGACAGGGGACGAG. The chain recombines TRBV7-9 with TRBJ2-7; 9 bases map to TRBD1. The read terminates 3 residues before the CDR3 end, so the remaining end is supplied by the germline J gene. CDR1 and CDR2 (germline): SEHNR, FQNEAQ (reference sequence). The CDR3 loop spans 12 amino acids. V shed 5 bases and J 5 bases; nucleotides not matched to a gene: 1. The full variable domain, in which reference TRBV7-9 and TRBJ2-7 provide the parts outside the CDR3, is DTGVSQNPRHKITKRGQNVTFRCDPISEHNRLYWYRQTLGQGPEFLTYFQNEAQLEKSRLLSDRFSAERPKGSFSTLEIQRTEQGDSAMYLCASSRTGDEQYFGPGTRLTVT.

Regarding this clone: The read ends 3 residues before the CDR3 terminus; that terminus is restored from the germline J gene. The gene calls are TRBV19 and TRBJ2-7; TRBD2 matches at 10 bases. J lost 3 bases, V lost 5 bases, and 13 bases had no gene match. This CDR3 has 17 amino acids. Germline assignment: CDR1 LNHDA and CDR2 SQIVND (reference sequence). CDR3 bases read: TGTGCCAGTAGTGCGTCTAGCGGGAGTCATGGCGGCTACGAG. This gives the protein CASSASSGSHGGYE. The complete CDR3 protein is CASSASSGSHGGYEQYF.

Remarks on this clone: The missing CDR3 end, 3 residues past where the read stops, is filled in from the germline J gene. The chain links TRBV20-1 to TRBJ1-6, with 7 nucleotides matching TRBD1. The V gene's germline CDR1 is DFQATT and CDR2 SNEGSKA (reference sequence). With V trimmed by 3 bases and J by 7 bases, 6 bases remained unmatched. This CDR3 contains 14 residues. The CDR3 sequence: CSASPQGTNSPLHF. The part of the CDR3 DNA that was read is TGCAGTGCTAGTCCACAGGGGACCAATTCACCC.

Turning to this clone: Read coverage stops 3 residues before the CDR3 terminus; the germline J gene supplies the remainder. This rearrangement joins TRBV20-1 to TRBJ1-5; no reliable D call. CDR1 and CDR2 from the germline V gene are DFQATT and SNEGSKA (reference sequence). The ends were cut back, 2 bases at V and 4 bases at J, with 9 bases in the middle. The CDR3 loop spans 13 amino acids. This CDR3 reads CSARISGNQPQHF. The part of the CDR3 DNA that was read is TGCAGTGCTAGAATCTCCGGGAATCAGCCC.

This CDR3 reads CASSFGGKVNEQFF. The covered CDR3 bases are TGTGCCAGCAGTTTCGGGGGAAAAGTCAATGAG. The chain carries TRBV6-2 or TRBV6-3 and TRBJ2-1; D is possibly TRBD2 (6 bases). Read data end 3 residues before the CDR3 end; the end is taken from the germline J gene. The germline CDR1 and CDR2 sequences are MNHEY and SVGEGT. V lost 4 bases and J lost 6, with 13 bases in between. The CDR3 consists of 14 residues.

For this clone: The read finishes 3 residues shy of the CDR3 end, and the germline J gene is used to complete it. The chain links TRBV19 to TRBJ2-2; D tentatively fits TRBD1 or TRBD2 (5 bases each). V was shortened by 6 bases and J by 5 bases, with 22 bases between the two germline ends. Germline values: CDR1 LNHDA, CDR2 SQIVND (reference sequence). The length of the CDR3 is 17 residues. The sequenced part of the CDR3 DNA is TGTGCCAGTAGAGGGGAGCTTTGGGTGAGGGAAACCGGGGAG. Protein product: CASRGELWVRETGE. The full CDR3 protein reads CASRGELWVRETGELFF.

For this clone: The CDR3 end falls 3 residues outside the read, so it is completed with the germline J gene. The chain uses TRBV19 and TRBJ1-6; D may be TRBD1 (6 bases). Germline lookup yields CDR1 LNHDA and CDR2 SQIVND (reference sequence). Deletions cut 4 bases from V and 0 bases from J, with 22 bases between. There are 20 residues in the CDR3. Partial CDR3 DNA: TGTGCCAGTAGTAAGGTTGATTACGGACAGACGAGCTCCTATAATTCACCC. Encoded protein: CASSKVDYGQTSSYNSP. The whole CDR3 sequence reads CASSKVDYGQTSSYNSPLHF. The full variable domain, in which reference TRBV19 and TRBJ1-6 provide the parts outside the CDR3, is DGGITQSPKYLFRKEGQNVTLSCEQNLNHDAMYWYRQDPGQGLRLIYYSQIVNDFQKGDIAEGYSVSREKKESFPLTVTSAQKNPTAFYLCASSKVDYGQTSSYNSPLHFGNGTRLTVT.

The sequenced CDR3 bases are TGTGCCAGCAGTCCACAGGGGGGAGGC. Amino acids: CASSPQGGG. The full CDR3 protein reads CASSPQGGGAFF. J is TRBJ1-1 and V is TRBV7-8, with TRBD1 identical over 8 bases. The sequence runs out 3 residues before the end of the CDR3; the remainder is reconstructed from the germline J gene. In germline, CDR1 is SGHVS, CDR2 FQNEAQ. The CDR3 sequence is 12 residues long.

Regarding this clone: The DNA ends 3 residues before the CDR3 does, and the rest of the CDR3 is filled in from the germline J gene. V and J are TRBV18 and TRBJ2-7; 9 bases map to TRBD1. Per germline, CDR1 KGHSH and CDR2 LQKENI. V gave up 5 bases and J gave up 0 bases; unmatched junction bases: 8. This CDR3 is built from 16 residues. Here the CDR3 reads CASSSAGTGSSYEQYF. The sequenced part of the CDR3 DNA is TGTGCCAGCTCATCAGCTGGGACAGGGTCCTCCTACGAG.

As for this clone: The missing CDR3 end, 3 residues past where the read stops, is filled in from the germline J gene. The chain has TRBV2 and TRBJ2-1; the D is unclear. Trimming took off 3 bases at V and 3 bases at J, with 6 bases between the two ends. The CDR3 totals 13 residues. In germline, CDR1 is SNHLY, CDR2 FYNNEI. The CDR3 reads CASSDHGYNEQFF. CDR3 DNA, as far as it was read: TGTGCCAGCAGTGACCACGGCTACAATGAG.

Concerning this clone: Read coverage stops 3 residues before the CDR3 terminus; the germline J gene supplies the remainder. The chain recombines TRBV6-1 with TRBJ1-1; D is uncertain. The germline V and J ends were trimmed by 4 bases and 6 bases, with 15 bases remaining between them. The V gene's germline CDR1 is MNHNS and CDR2 SASEGT. CDR3 length: 14 residues. The part of the CDR3 DNA that was read is TGTGCCAGCAGTGTCCTAGGTGTTTCCGCTGAA. Its protein is CASSVLGVSAE. The CDR3 in full is CASSVLGVSAEAFF.

A note on this clone: The missing CDR3 end, 3 residues past where the read stops, is filled in from the germline J gene. The chain recombines TRBV2 with TRBJ2-2; 13 bases fit TRBD2. In germline, CDR1 is SNHLY, CDR2 FYNNEI. V dropped 7 bases and J dropped 0; count of bases not matched to a gene: 5. The CDR3 has 17 amino acids. The chain's CDR3 is CASTLLAGGTNTGELFF. CDR3 DNA, as far as it was read: TGTGCCAGCACCCTACTAGCGGGAGGGACGAACACCGGGGAG.

Comments on this clone: The read ends 3 residues before the CDR3 terminus; that terminus is restored from the germline J gene. The chain couples TRBV18 to TRBJ1-3; 8 bases match TRBD1. The V gene's germline CDR1 is KGHSH and CDR2 LQKENI. J lost 4 bases, V lost 2 bases, and 7 bases had no gene match. The CDR3 has 16 residues. The sequenced CDR3 bases are TGTGCCAGCTCACCAGGGATCGGACAGGGCGGAAACACC. As protein: CASSPGIGQGGNT. The full CDR3 is CASSPGIGQGGNTIYF.

As concerns this clone: Read coverage stops 3 residues before the CDR3 terminus; the germline J gene supplies the remainder. J is TRBJ2-2 and V is TRBV30; unclear D gene. V shed 0 bases and J shed 5 bases, with 7 bases lying between them. This CDR3 contains 13 residues. CDR1 is GTSNPN and CDR2 is SVGIG in the germline V gene (reference sequence). CDR3 bases read: TGTGCCTGGAGTGTATTCCCGACCGGGGAG. Translation: CAWSVFPTGE. The entire CDR3 is CAWSVFPTGELFF.

On this clone: Read sequence stops 3 residues before the CDR3 end, and the germline J gene provides the missing end. The chain is built from TRBV19 and TRBJ1-3; 9 bases line up with TRBD1. Unmatched junction bases numbered 5, after V lost 8 bases and J lost 3 bases. The CDR3 length is 14 residues. Germline V gene data show CDR1 as LNHDA and CDR2 as SQIVND (reference sequence). CDR3 loop: CASEQGALGNTIYF. The sequenced CDR3 bases are TGTGCCAGTGAACAGGGGGCGCTTGGAAACACC.

About this clone: The read terminates 3 residues before the CDR3 end, so the remaining end is supplied by the germline J gene. The V call is TRBV2, the J call TRBJ1-5, with a weak D call TRBD1 (6 bases). The germline V and J ends were trimmed by 2 bases and 6 bases, with 11 bases remaining between them. From germline, CDR1 is SNHLY and CDR2 FYNNEI. This CDR3 is built from 14 residues. The part of the CDR3 DNA that was read is TGTGCCAGCAGTGAACAGGGGTTGGGTCAGCCC. Protein product: CASSEQGLGQP. The complete CDR3 sequence is CASSEQGLGQPQHF.